A single sample gave rise to the 11 T cell receptor beta chains below, sequenced in a study of T cell repertoires in cytomegalovirus infection. MiXCR was run by TCRdb on the reads, yielding one entry per CDR3 protein. The sample has approximately 400,000 distinct CDR3 sequences, about 33% seen once; the top ten hold roughly 15%. The source material was PBMCs. All receptors come from a human donor in good health (CMV status not recorded). Some clones in this sample may be carry-over from other donors' samples.

The chain joins TRBV25-1 to TRBJ1-4; D gene ambiguous. The CDR3 consists of 14 residues. The germline V gene encodes CDR1 MGHDK and CDR2 SYGVNS. The V gene lost 3 bases and the J gene lost 5 bases, with 10 bases spanning the gap. CDR3 bases: TGTGCCAGCAGTGACCGCCCCGGGAATGAAAAACTGTTTTTT. This translates into CASSDRPGNEKLFF.

The gene calls are TRBV7-2 and TRBJ2-2, with D perhaps matching TRBD2 (6 bases). Per germline, CDR1 SGHTA and CDR2 FQGNSA. V lost 4 bases to trimming and J lost 1 base, with 13 bases between them. The CDR3 extends over 16 amino acids. The CDR3 DNA is TGTGCCAGCAGCTCTCGGGGGACTTTGAACACCGGGGAGCTGTTTTTT. Translating gives CASSSRGTLNTGELFF.

The V call is TRBV5-5, the J call TRBJ2-7; perhaps TRBD2 as D (5 bases). This CDR3 has 14 amino acids. Germline CDR1 reads SGHKS; CDR2 reads YYEKEE (reference sequence). V lost 4 bases and J lost 5, with 16 bases in between. CDR3 protein: CASSLLLGSHEQYF. The CDR3 DNA reads as TGTGCCAGCAGCCTATTACTTGGGAGCCACGAGCAGTACTTC.

The chain has TRBV4-2 and TRBJ2-2; D is possibly TRBD1 (6 bases). The CDR3 spans 18 residues. V lost 0 bases and J lost 2, with 16 bases in between. Germline lookup yields CDR1 LGHNA and CDR2 YNFKEQ. The CDR3: CASSQDPQGPLNTGELFF. CDR3 in DNA: TGTGCCAGCAGCCAAGACCCACAGGGTCCCCTAAACACCGGGGAGCTGTTTTTT.

This clonotype was seen more than once but under ten times. The chain links TRBV7-2 to TRBJ2-3, with 13 nucleotides matching TRBD2. CDR3 length equals 17 residues. The germline V gene has CDR1 SGHTA and CDR2 FQGNSA. V lost 4 bases, J lost 2 bases, and 6 bases stayed unmatched. CDR3 DNA sequence: TGTGCCAGCAGCTCCCGGGGACTAGCGGGGCACACAGATACGCAGTATTTT. Amino acid sequence: CASSSRGLAGHTDTQYF.

This clonotype was seen only a few times. The CDR3 nucleotides are TGTGCCAGCAGCTTTGAGTACACCGGGGAGCTGTTTTTT. Translated: CASSFEYTGELFF. The chain has TRBV5-6 and TRBJ2-2; D not certain. Germline V CDR1 and CDR2: SGHDT, YYEEEE. Trimming removed 2 bases from V and 3 bases from J, with 5 bases in between. The length of the CDR3 is 13 residues.

The chain employs TRBV19 and TRBJ2-2; D is perhaps TRBD1 or TRBD2 (5 bases each). The germline CDR1 and CDR2 sequences are LNHDA and SQIVND (reference sequence). Trimming left V 6 bases short and J 6 bases short, with 11 bases between. The CDR3 is 13 residues long. CDR3 in DNA: TGTGCCAGTAGGGGGGTTAGGCCCGGGGAGCTGTTTTTT. Translated, it gives CASRGVRPGELFF.

This clonotype was seen more than once but under ten times. This rearrangement joins TRBV7-9 to TRBJ2-2, with D unresolved. Per germline, CDR1 SEHNR and CDR2 FQNEAQ (reference sequence). This CDR3 has 13 residues. Trimming stripped 1 base from V and 9 bases from J, with 9 bases between. The CDR3 spells CASSLVAARELFF. The CDR3 DNA sequence: TGTGCCAGCAGCTTAGTTGCTGCGCGGGAGCTGTTTTTT.

Only a few counts were recorded for this clonotype. This sequence joins TRBV12-3 or TRBV12-4 and TRBJ2-7; perhaps TRBD1 as D (5 bases). Deletions cut 2 bases from V and 6 bases from J, with 14 bases between. The CDR3 extends over 14 amino acids. This CDR3 reads CASSLLGRVSEQYF. The CDR3 nucleotides read TGTGCCAGCAGTTTACTAGGCAGGGTAAGCGAGCAGTACTTC.

This clonotype came up a few times. This chain uses TRBV7-8 with TRBJ1-1; no definite D call. Trimming left V 0 bases short and J 3 bases short, with 14 bases between. This CDR3 has 16 amino acids. Germline V gene data show CDR1 as SGHVS and CDR2 as FQNEAQ. The CDR3 is CASSLAGRRIDTEAFF. The DNA for the CDR3 is TGTGCCAGCAGCTTAGCTGGTCGGAGGATAGACACTGAAGCTTTCTTT.

This clonotype has just a few counts. The CDR3 spells CASSLVGESGEQYF. CDR3 nucleotide sequence: TGTGCCAGCAGCTTAGTGGGTGAGTCCGGCGAGCAGTACTTC. V usage is TRBV7-2 and J usage is TRBJ2-7, with no clear D. The CDR3 consists of 14 residues. Germline V gives CDR1 SGHTA, CDR2 FQGNSA. V lost 1 base, J lost 6 bases, and 13 bases lay in between.